This T cell receptor beta chain was retrieved from a study of blood T cell repertoires in COVID-19. Whole-study context: COVID-19 samples collected from the United States, Italy and Spain covered acute and convalescent phases. T cells, B-cell-depleted T cells, or PBMCs provided the cDNA or gDNA that served as material.

Original handling: For nucleated cells, counts were estimated from reference gene primer amplification. Data came from immunoSEQ multiplex PCR; TCRdb stores just in-frame clones and leaves some out. The V and J calls and the clone size are those of that table, but D and trimming were determined from the DNA. This table holds about 72,000 clones, more than 80% found once. This CDR3 is 16 amino acids long. Deletions cut 1 base from V and 2 bases from J, with 13 bases between. Germline CDR1 reads SGHTA; CDR2 reads FQGTGA. The chain recombines TRBV7-3 with TRBJ2-3; possibly TRBD2 for D (7 bases). The sequenced sample consisted of peripheral blood. The receptor was isolated from a woman over 75 with active or convalescent COVID-19. The CDR3 spells CASSLNGGANTDTQYF. The CDR3 bases are TGTGCCAGCAGCTTAAATGGGGGGGCGAACACAGATACGCAGTATTTT.